This TCR beta chain was obtained from a study of T cells after posttransplantation cyclophosphamide. Produced via immunoSEQ multiplex PCR; TCRdb's table is partial and in-frame only. The sample records around 23,000 clones, approximately 73% being singletons. Study-level points and caveats: Skin or GI-infiltrating T cells shared few TRB sequences with blood. Donor CD8+ memory clones often dominated recipient blood repertoires at later times.

Comment on this clone: The target antigen is unknown. A junction end diverges from the germline sequence, so it may reflect a read error.

Germline V lookup: CDR1 SSHAT, CDR2 FNYEAQ (reference sequence). CDR3 length equals 15 residues. This receptor was taken from a woman aged 55 to 70 in good health, CMV-negative, and a related stem cell transplant donor. Input material: memory CD4+ T cells sorted from PBMCs. The J gene is TRBJ2-5, the V gene TRBV7-7, with a tentative D call TRBD1 (6 bases). CDR3 amino acids: CASSPPGHPRETQYF. Written as DNA, the CDR3 is TGTGCTAGCAGTCCTCCGGGACACCCTAGGGAGACCCAGTACTTC.